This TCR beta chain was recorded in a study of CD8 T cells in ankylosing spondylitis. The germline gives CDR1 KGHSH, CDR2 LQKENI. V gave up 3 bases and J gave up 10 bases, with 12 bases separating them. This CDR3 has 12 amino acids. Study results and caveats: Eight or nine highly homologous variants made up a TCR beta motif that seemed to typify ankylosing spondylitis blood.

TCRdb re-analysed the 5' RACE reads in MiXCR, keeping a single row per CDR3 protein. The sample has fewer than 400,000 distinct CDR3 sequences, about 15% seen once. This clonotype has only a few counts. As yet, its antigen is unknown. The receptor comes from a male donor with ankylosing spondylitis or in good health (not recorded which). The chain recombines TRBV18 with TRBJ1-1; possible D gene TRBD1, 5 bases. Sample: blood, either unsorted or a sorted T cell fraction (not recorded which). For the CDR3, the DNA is TGTGCCAGCTCACCTGTCAGGGCGGTAGCTTTCTTT. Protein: CASSPVRAVAFF.